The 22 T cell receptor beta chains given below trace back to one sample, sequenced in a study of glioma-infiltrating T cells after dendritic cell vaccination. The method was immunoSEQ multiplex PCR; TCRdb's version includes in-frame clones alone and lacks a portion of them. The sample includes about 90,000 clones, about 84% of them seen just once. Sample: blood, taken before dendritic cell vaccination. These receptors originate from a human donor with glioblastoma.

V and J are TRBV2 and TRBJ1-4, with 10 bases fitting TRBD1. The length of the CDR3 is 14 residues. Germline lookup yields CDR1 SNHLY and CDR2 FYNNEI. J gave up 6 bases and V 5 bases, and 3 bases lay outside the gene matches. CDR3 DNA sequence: TGTGCCAGCAGTTGGGACAGGGGAGATGAAAAACTGTTTTTT. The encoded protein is CASSWDRGDEKLFF.

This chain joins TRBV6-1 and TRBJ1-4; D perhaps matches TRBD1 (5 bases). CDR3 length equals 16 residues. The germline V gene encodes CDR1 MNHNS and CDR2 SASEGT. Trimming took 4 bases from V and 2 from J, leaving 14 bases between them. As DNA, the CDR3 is TGTGCCAGCAGTGGCCGACGTGGGGGGACTAATGAAAAACTGTTTTTT. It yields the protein CASSGRRGGTNEKLFF.

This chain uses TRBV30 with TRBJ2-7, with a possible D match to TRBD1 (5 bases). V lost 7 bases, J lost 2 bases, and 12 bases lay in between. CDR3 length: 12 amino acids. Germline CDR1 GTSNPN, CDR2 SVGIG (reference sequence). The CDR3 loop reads CASKDNPYEQYF. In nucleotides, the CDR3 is TGTGCCTCCAAGGACAACCCCTACGAGCAGTACTTC.

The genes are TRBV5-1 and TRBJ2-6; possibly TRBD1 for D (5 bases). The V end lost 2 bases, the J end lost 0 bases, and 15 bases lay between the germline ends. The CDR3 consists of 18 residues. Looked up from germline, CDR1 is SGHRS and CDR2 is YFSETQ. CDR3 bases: TGCGCCAGCAGCTTTTCTAGACAGAGATTCTCTGGGGCCAACGTCCTGACTTTC. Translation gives CASSFSRQRFSGANVLTF.

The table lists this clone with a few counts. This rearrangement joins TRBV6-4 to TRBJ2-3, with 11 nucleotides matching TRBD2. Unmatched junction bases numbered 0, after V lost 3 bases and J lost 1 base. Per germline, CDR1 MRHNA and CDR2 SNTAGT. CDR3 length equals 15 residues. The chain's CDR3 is CASSETSGGTDTQYF. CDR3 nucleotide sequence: TGTGCCAGCAGTGAGACTAGCGGGGGCACAGATACGCAGTATTTT.

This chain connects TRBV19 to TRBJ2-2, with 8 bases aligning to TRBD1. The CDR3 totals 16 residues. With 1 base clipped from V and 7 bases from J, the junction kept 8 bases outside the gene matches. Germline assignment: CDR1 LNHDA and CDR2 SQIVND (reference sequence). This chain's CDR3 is CASSIVGRGLGGELFF. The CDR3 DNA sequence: TGTGCCAGTAGTATAGTCGGCAGGGGGCTTGGCGGGGAGCTGTTTTTT.

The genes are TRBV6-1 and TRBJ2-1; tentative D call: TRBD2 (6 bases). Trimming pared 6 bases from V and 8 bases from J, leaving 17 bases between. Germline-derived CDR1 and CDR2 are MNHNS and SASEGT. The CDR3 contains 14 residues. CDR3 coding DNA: TGTGCCAGCAGGGGAGGATTAGGTGTCTATGAGCAGTTCTTC. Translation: CASRGGLGVYEQFF.

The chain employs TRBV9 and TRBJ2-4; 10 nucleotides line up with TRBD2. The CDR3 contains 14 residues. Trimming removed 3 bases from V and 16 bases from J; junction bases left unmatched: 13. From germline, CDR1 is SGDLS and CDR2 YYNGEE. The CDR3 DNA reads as TGTGCCAGCAGCGCCATGGAACTAGCGGGGCCGTTATACTTC. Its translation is CASSAMELAGPLYF.

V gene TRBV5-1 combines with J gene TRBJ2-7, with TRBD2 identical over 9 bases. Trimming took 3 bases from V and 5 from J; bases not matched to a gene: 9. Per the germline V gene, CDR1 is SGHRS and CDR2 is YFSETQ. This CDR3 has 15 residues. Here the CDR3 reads CASSWAVAGVDEQYF. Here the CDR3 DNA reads TGCGCCAGCAGCTGGGCGGTAGCGGGAGTCGACGAGCAGTACTTC. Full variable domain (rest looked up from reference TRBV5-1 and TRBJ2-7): KAGVTQTPRYLIKTRGQQVTLSCSPISGHRSVSWYQQTPGQGLQFLFEYFSETQRNKGNFPGRFSGRQFSNSRSEMNVSTLELGDSALYLCASSWAVAGVDEQYFGPGTRLTVT.

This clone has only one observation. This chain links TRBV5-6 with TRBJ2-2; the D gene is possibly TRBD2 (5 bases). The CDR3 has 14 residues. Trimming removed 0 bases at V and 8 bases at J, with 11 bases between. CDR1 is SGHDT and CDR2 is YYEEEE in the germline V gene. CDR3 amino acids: CASSLVLEGGELFF. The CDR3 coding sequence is TGTGCCAGCAGCTTGGTGTTAGAGGGTGGGGAGCTGTTTTTT.

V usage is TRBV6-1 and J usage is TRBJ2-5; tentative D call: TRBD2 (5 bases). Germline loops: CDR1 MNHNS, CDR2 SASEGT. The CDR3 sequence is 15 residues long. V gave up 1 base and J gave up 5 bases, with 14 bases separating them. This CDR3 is CASSEGVGSLETQYF. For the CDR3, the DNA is TGTGCCAGCAGTGAAGGTGTAGGGAGCTTGGAGACCCAGTACTTC.

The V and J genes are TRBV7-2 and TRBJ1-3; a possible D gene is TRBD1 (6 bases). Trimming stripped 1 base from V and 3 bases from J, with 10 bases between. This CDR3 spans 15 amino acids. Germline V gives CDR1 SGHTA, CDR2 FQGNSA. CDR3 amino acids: CASSLVQGGGNTIYF. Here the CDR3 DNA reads TGTGCCAGCAGCTTAGTACAGGGTGGTGGAAACACCATATATTTT.

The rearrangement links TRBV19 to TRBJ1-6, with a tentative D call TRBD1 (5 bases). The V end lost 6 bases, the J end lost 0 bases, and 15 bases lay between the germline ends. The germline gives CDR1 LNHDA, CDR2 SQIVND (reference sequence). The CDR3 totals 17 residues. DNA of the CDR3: TGTGCCAGTAGAGAAAGGGACTTCAGCTCCTATAATTCACCCCTCCACTTT. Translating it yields CASRERDFSSYNSPLHF.

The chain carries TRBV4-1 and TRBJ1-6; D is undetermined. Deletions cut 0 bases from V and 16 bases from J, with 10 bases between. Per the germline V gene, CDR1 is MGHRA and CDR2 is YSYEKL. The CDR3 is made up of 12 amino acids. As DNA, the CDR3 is TGCGCCAGCAGCCAAGATCTCGGTCTTCTCCACTTT. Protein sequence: CASSQDLGLLHF.

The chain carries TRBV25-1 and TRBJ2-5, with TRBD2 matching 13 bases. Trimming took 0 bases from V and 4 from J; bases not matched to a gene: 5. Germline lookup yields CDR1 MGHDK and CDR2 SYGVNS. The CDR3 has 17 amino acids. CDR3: CASSEYSLAGGRETQYF. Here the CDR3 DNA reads TGTGCCAGCAGTGAATATTCACTAGCGGGAGGGCGAGAGACCCAGTACTTC.

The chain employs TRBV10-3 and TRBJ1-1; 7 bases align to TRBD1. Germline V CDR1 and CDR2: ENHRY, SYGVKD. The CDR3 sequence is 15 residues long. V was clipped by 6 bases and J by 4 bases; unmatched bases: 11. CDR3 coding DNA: TGTGCCATCAGCCCCCAACCGACAGGGATCACTGAAGCTTTCTTT. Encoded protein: CAISPQPTGITEAFF.

In nucleotides, the CDR3 is TGTGCCAGCAGCTTATCTAGCGGCTACGAGCAGTACTTC. Protein: CASSLSSGYEQYF. This sequence joins TRBV7-9 and TRBJ2-7, with 7 nucleotides matching TRBD2. V trimming: 2 bases; J trimming: 3 bases; junction bases outside the gene matches: 1. CDR3 length: 13 amino acids. Germline V gene lookup returns CDR1 SEHNR and CDR2 FQNEAQ (reference sequence).

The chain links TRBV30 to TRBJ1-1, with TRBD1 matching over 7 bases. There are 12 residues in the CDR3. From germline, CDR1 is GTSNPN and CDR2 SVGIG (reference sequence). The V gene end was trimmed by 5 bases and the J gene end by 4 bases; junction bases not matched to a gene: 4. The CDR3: CAWATGVTEAFF. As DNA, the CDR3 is TGTGCCTGGGCCACAGGGGTCACTGAAGCTTTCTTT.

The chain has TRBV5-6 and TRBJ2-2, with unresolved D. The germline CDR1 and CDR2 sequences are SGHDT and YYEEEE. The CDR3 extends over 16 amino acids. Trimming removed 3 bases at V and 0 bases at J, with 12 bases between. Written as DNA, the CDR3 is TGTGCCAGCAGCTCCGGCAGGCCACCGAACACCGGGGAGCTGTTTTTT. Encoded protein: CASSSGRPPNTGELFF.

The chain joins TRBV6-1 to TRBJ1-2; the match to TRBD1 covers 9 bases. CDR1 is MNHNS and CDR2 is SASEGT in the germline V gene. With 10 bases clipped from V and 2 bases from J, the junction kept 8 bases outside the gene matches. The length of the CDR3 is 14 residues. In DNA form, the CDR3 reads TGTGCCACCTCATCGGGGACAGGGAACTATGGCTACACCTTC. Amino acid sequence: CATSSGTGNYGYTF.

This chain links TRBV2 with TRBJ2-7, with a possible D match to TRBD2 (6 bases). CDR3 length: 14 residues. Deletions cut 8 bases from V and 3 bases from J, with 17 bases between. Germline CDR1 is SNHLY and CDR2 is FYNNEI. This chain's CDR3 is CASEVEGRGYEQYF. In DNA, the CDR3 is TGTGCCAGCGAGGTGGAGGGAAGAGGCTACGAGCAGTACTTC.

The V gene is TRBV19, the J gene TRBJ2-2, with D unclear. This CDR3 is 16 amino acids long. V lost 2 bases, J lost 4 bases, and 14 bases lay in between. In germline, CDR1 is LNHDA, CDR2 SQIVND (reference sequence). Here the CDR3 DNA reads TGTGCCAGTAGTATATATACTGTCGATGGCACCGGGGAGCTGTTTTTT. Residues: CASSIYTVDGTGELFF.